These 4 T cell receptor beta chains share one sample of origin, sequenced in a study of blood T cells in healthy people across ages. Primed by a sample-barcoded 5' primer and a J-beta primer mix, a second PCR proceeded for 7 to 11 cycles. TCRdb ran MiXCR on the 5' RACE reads and lists one entry per CDR3 protein. The sample yields over a million distinct CDR3 sequences, roughly a quarter seen once. The same sample was also used in a study of T cells of mothers and their children.

What was sequenced was blood. All receptors come from a girl aged 2 to 9 in good health.

The rearrangement uses TRBV9 and TRBJ1-2, with a possible D match to TRBD1 (5 bases). Germline CDR1 is SGDLS and CDR2 is YYNGEE. The V end lost 0 bases, the J end lost 7 bases, and 10 bases lay between the germline ends. The length of the CDR3 is 13 residues. The DNA of the CDR3 is TGTGCCAGCAGCGTAGACGGGGCCTCTGGCTACACCTTC. Translation: CASSVDGASGYTF.

The CDR3 DNA reads as TGTGCCAGCAGTTGGGGCAGAGCAATACCCTACGAGCAGTACTTC. The encoded protein is CASSWGRAIPYEQYF. This chain joins TRBV28 and TRBJ2-7; D perhaps matches TRBD1 (5 bases). The CDR3 totals 15 residues. The ends were cut back, 4 bases at V and 2 bases at J, with 15 bases in the middle. The V gene's germline CDR1 is MDHEN and CDR2 SYDVKM.

V usage is TRBV3-1 and J usage is TRBJ2-7; maybe TRBD2 (5 bases). Germline lookup yields CDR1 LGHDT and CDR2 YNNKEL (reference sequence). The CDR3 extends over 12 amino acids. V was cut by 11 bases and J by 7 bases, with 18 bases left in between. DNA for the CDR3: TGTGCCGACCCAAAGGGCACGGGGGAGCAGTACTTC. The encoded protein is CADPKGTGEQYF.

In this sample, this clonotype turned up a few times. This sequence joins TRBV7-4 and TRBJ1-1; 8 bases map to TRBD1. The ends lost 5 bases at V and 1 base at J; junction bases unmatched: 9. Germline-derived CDR1 and CDR2 are SGHVT and SQSDAQ. The CDR3 has 16 residues. In DNA, the CDR3 is TGTGCCAGCAGCGGACAGGGATTGTCGGGGAACACTGAAGCTTTCTTT. It translates to CASSGQGLSGNTEAFF.